This is a list of T cell receptor beta chains from one sample in a study of blood T cells in healthy people across ages. TCRdb called the 5' RACE reads again in MiXCR, with one record for every CDR3 protein. This sample carries under 2 million distinct CDR3 sequences, 30% to 40% of them seen once, and the ten largest clones take around 11%. The sample consisted of blood. Receptors originate from a woman between 25 and 40 years old in good health. The CDR3 runs from the conserved cysteine through the conserved F or W. The D gene is left open where the match is weak. Clone size is shown for a subset of rows, as once, few, many or a class of expanded clone.

j_call clone_size v_call d_call cdr3_nt cdr3_aa
TRBJ2-3 once TRBV5-1 - TGCGCCAACAGCTTGGACACCCCCTACACAGATACGCAGTATTTT CANSLDTPYTDTQYF
TRBJ2-2 - TRBV13 TRBD2 TGTGCCAGCAGCTTAGCGCCTAGCGGGACCGGGGAGCTGTTTTTT CASSLAPSGTGELFF
TRBJ1-2 - TRBV5-1 TRBD1 TGCGCCAGCAGCTTGGCCGCAGGGGGGAGCGGCTACACCTTC CASSLAAGGSGYTF
TRBJ1-2 - TRBV11-2 TRBD1 TGTGCCAGCAGCTTCACAACGACAGGGGGCTCTGGCTACACCTTC CASSFTTTGGSGYTF
TRBJ2-6 few TRBV5-1 - TGCGCCAGCAACGGGGTGGCTAGCTCTGGGGCCAACGTCCTGACTTTC CASNGVASSGANVLTF
TRBJ2-5 few TRBV3-1 TRBD2 TGTGCCAGCAGCCAAAGGGCCGGGGGGGAGACCCAGTACTTC CASSQRAGGETQYF
TRBJ2-1 - TRBV4-1 - TGCGCCAGCAGCCAAGATGCCGACAGCTCCTACAATGAGCAGTTCTTC CASSQDADSSYNEQFF
TRBJ2-3 - TRBV12-3/TRBV12-4 TRBD2 TGTGCCAGCAGTTTAACGCTAGCGGGAGGGGCGCAGTATTTT CASSLTLAGGAQYF
TRBJ2-3 - TRBV12-3/TRBV12-4 - TGTGCCAGCAGTTTGTTCGAAGATACGCAGTATTTT CASSLFEDTQYF
TRBJ2-5 many TRBV4-2 TRBD2 TGCGCCAGCAGCCCGGGGACTAGCGGGGGGCAAGAGACCCAGTACTTC CASSPGTSGGQETQYF
TRBJ2-1 - TRBV7-9 - TGTGTCAGCAGCCCTACGGAGGGGCTGAGCTCCTACAATGAGCAGTTCTTC CVSSPTEGLSSYNEQFF
TRBJ2-5 few TRBV6-1 TRBD2 TGTGCCAGCAGTGTTGCCCCGGGACTAGAAGAGACCCAGTACTTC CASSVAPGLEETQYF
TRBJ2-1 - TRBV7-2 TRBD2 TGTGCCAGCAGCTTCTACGGACTAGCGAGTCTGAGTGAGCAGTTCTTC CASSFYGLASLSEQFF
TRBJ2-1 few TRBV6-2/TRBV6-3 TRBD2 TGTGCCAGCAGTTCCTCTGGACTAGACTATGAGCAGTTCTTC CASSSSGLDYEQFF
TRBJ1-1 - TRBV7-6 TRBD1 TGTGCCAGCAGCTACTCCACAGGGGGCTGGGTTACTGAAGCTTTCTTT CASSYSTGGWVTEAFF
TRBJ2-1 few TRBV7-2 - TGTGCCAGCAGCTACCGGGCCGCGGCTGGGAATGAGCAGTTCTTC CASSYRAAAGNEQFF
TRBJ2-2 few TRBV5-1 TRBD1 TGCGCCAGCAGCGAAAACAGGGGAGGGGAGCTGTTTTTT CASSENRGGELFF
TRBJ2-1 - TRBV28 - TGTGCCAACAGTTCCACTGGTGGCGGACACTACAATGAGCAGTTCTTC CANSSTGGGHYNEQFF
TRBJ1-1 once TRBV28 - TGTGCCAGCAGTGGCAATCTTGTGGCAGGACAAAGGCGGGGGAACACTGAAGCTTTCTTT CASSGNLVAGQRRGNTEAFF
TRBJ2-6 many TRBV29-1 - TGCAGCGCTGGACACCCTGACTCCTCTGGGGCCAACGTCCTGACTTTC CSAGHPDSSGANVLTF
TRBJ1-1 few TRBV5-1 - TGCGCCAGCAGCTTGGGGGCCAGGGCCGAAGCTTTCTTT CASSLGARAEAFF
TRBJ2-7 few TRBV20-1 TRBD1 TGCAGTGCCCATAGGGATCCAGACAGGGGGGTCGAGCAGTACTTC CSAHRDPDRGVEQYF
TRBJ1-2 - TRBV3-1 - TGTGCCAGCAGCAACCAACTGGGGGAATATGGCTACACCTTC CASSNQLGEYGYTF
TRBJ2-7 many TRBV27 TRBD2 TGTGCCAGCAGTTCGAGGACTAGCGGGGACGAGCAGTACTTC CASSSRTSGDEQYF